Sequencing of this TCR beta chain was carried out in a study of immune evolution from preneoplasia to lung adenocarcinoma. Study conclusions and caveats: Clonality was highest in normal lung, lower in later-stage lesions apparently. Top clone frequencies peaked in normal lung, apparently declining through invasive adenocarcinoma. Highest clonality occurred in KRAS-mutant, not EGFR-mutant or double wild-type, nodules.

In the case of this clone: The antigen remains unidentified.

The V gene lost 3 bases and the J gene lost 4 bases, with 12 bases spanning the gap. Per the germline V gene, CDR1 is MNHNS and CDR2 is SASEGT. This CDR3 spans 14 amino acids. Repertoires were generated with immunoSEQ multiplex PCR, while TCRdb's copy carries only in-frame clones and drops some. Of roughly 6,000 clones detected, approximately 79% appear once; the ten largest clones hold about 3%. Histologic diagnosis was independently verified by two lung pathologists. The rearrangement links TRBV6-1 to TRBJ1-2; tentative D call: TRBD1 (6 bases). The receptor's source is a person aged 55-80 years with lung adenocarcinoma. The material sequenced was FFPE minimally invasive lung adenocarcinoma tissue. CDR3 amino acids: CASSEGGRGYGYTF. CDR3 bases: TGTGCCAGCAGTGAGGGGGGGCGCGGCTATGGCTACACCTTC.